This TCR beta chain appears in the sequencing data of a study of cytomegalovirus exposure and HLA in healthy donors. Looked up from germline, CDR1 is MNHEY and CDR2 is SMNVEV (reference sequence). V lost 4 bases, J lost 8 bases, and 14 bases stayed unmatched. The CDR3 loop spans 16 amino acids. This clone was counted a few times. The antigen is unknown. Overall study results and limits: Among TCR beta chains, those listed as cytomegalovirus-associated numbered approximately 150. The TCR clusters that emerged in the first cohort tended, a later analysis found, to co-occur in the 120 or so validation repertoires. Most TCR sequences showed up rarely, but some public TCRs showed up in many donors.

TCRdb's copy holds only in-frame clones and misses some; the assay was immunoSEQ multiplex PCR. Here the sample spans 170,000 or so clones, around 85% being singletons. Sequencing was done on a sample of PBMCs. The chain recombines TRBV27 with TRBJ1-2; 9 nucleotides agree with TRBD1. This clonotype was sampled from a man aged 18-30 years in good health and CMV-seropositive. The CDR3 region has the DNA TGTGCCAGCAGTTCTACCGGGACAGGGTTTTTGGGGGGCTACACCTTC. Translation gives CASSSTGTGFLGGYTF.